The rows below give T cell receptor beta chains drawn from one sample of a study of blood T cell repertoires in COVID-19. The assay was immunoSEQ multiplex PCR, and TCRdb's table has in-frame clones only and misses some. The table has 55,000 to 65,000 clones, roughly 89% seen once. What was sequenced was peripheral blood. These receptors all stem from a human donor in a cohort sampled during active COVID-19. The CDR3 runs from the conserved cysteine through the conserved F or W. Each record gives: V gene, CDR3 protein.

TRBV7-2	CASSPPRGSGGWETQYF
TRBV2	CAGLYRDVSYEQYF
TRBV21-1	CASSKVDGLYGYTF
TRBV6-2/TRBV6-3	CASSLGGTNTGELFF
TRBV5-1	CASSELETQYF
TRBV5-1	CASSSGGGIGLNEKLFF
TRBV11-2	CASSLVGTHSYEQYF
TRBV5-4	CASSLVPGETQYF
TRBV6-5	CASTDRVGGYTF
TRBV19	CASQGLAGASLYNEQFF
TRBV7-2	CASSLRNYGYTF
TRBV3-1/TRBV3-2	CASSQDPSTGWEAEAFF
TRBV7-9	CASSGAGVRTDTQYF
TRBV19	CASSETGYGYTF
TRBV6-6	CASTRQGANEKLFF
TRBV30	CAWSVQRAGAVLGFNSPLHF
TRBV2	CASSDYLTDTQYF
TRBV9	CASNLGQGDTEAFF
TRBV5-8	CASSLGTVSNQPQHF
TRBV28	CASSLARLRSIEQYF
TRBV7-6	CASSPTSGYNEQFF
TRBV7-9	CASSLAQAGDEQYF
TRBV11-1	CASSPGGGRVQETQYF
TRBV4-3	CASSRDRSITGELFF
TRBV5-1	CASSLGTATDTQYF
TRBV28	CASSLFRQPQHF
TRBV4-1	CASSQAPGQREKLFF
TRBV12-3/TRBV12-4	CASRLRGEQYF
TRBV9	CASSASETLVSRVEGNTIYF
TRBV28	CASSLFVGGQYF
TRBV7-2	CASSLMGPPHPAYEQYF
TRBV6-5	CASSYGSDQETQYF
TRBV5-1	CASSYLAARGPGELFF
TRBV11-3	CASSPTGLAPGELFF
TRBV5-4	CASSLDRINSPLHF
TRBV2	CASSLQGYTEAFF
TRBV29-1	CSVDSGSSYNEQFF
TRBV30	CAWSNPTQAPMNTEAFF
TRBV15	CATSRDRHSSYEQYF
TRBV6-5	CASSRDFQETQYF
TRBV3-1/TRBV3-2	CASSQTSGWSETQYF
TRBV2	CASSARTSGGLGQFF
TRBV9	CASSVATGGRDGYTF
TRBV18	CASSPPNRGLRNTGELFF
TRBV14	CASSQDRLAARSYEQYF
TRBV7-3	CASSPGTGLQETQYF
TRBV18	CASSPFSFSGANVLTF
TRBV30	CAMLGLAGNYNEQFF
TRBV4-1	CASSQLAGLAYNEQFF
TRBV6-2/TRBV6-3	CASSYPGQGARYEQYF
TRBV12-5	CASGLNLGAIGYGYTF
TRBV9	CASSRPGTGDNEQFF
TRBV5-1	CASSLWTGGQPQHF
TRBV3-1/TRBV3-2	CASSQDGAGEGKSEKLFF
TRBV7-9	CASSWTGGQGPLEQYF
TRBV2	CASSDGRFPNEQFF
TRBV7-3	CASSLTSLAGGHEQFF
TRBV11-2	CASASRTSGKEQYF
TRBV23-1	CASSQWNTSGGPSIYEQYF